Sequencing of this T cell receptor (beta chain) was carried out in a study of T cells after yellow fever vaccination. General study points: By day 5 rather than day 15, the secondary response had peaked, though it was weaker. Most clones from primary vaccination resurfaced after the booster (about 95% CD4, more than 75% CD8).

Germline V gene data show CDR1 as SGHTA and CDR2 as FQGNSA. This CDR3 spans 16 amino acids. Trimming removed 0 bases at V and 0 bases at J, with 10 bases between. UMIs were added to TCR cDNA along with a universal primer site when it was made by 5'RACE template switching. TCRdb itself ran the 5' RACE reads through MiXCR, one entry per CDR3 protein. The data hold around 360,000 distinct CDR3 sequences, with 11% observed a single time. About this clonotype: The antigen is unknown.

The chain is built from TRBV7-2 and TRBJ2-3; D is uncertain. The sample in question was PBMCs, obtained on the day of the first yellow fever vaccination. The sequence was collected from a man aged 18-30 years who received the YFV17D yellow fever vaccine. In nucleotides, the CDR3 is TGTGCCAGCAGCTTAGCCGACCAGTCTAGCACAGATACGCAGTATTTT. Translated, it gives CASSLADQSSTDTQYF.